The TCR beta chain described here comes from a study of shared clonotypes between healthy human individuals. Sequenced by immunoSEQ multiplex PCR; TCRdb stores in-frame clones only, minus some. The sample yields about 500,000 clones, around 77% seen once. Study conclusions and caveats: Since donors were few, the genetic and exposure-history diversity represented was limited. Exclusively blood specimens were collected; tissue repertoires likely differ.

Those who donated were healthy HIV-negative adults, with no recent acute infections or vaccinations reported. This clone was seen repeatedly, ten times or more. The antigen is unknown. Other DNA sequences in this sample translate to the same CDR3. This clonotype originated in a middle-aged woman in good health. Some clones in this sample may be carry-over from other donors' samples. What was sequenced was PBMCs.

The DNA of the CDR3 is TGTGCCAGCAGCTTAGGACTAGCGGCCGGGGAGCTGTTTTTT. Translation gives CASSLGLAAGELFF. V is TRBV7-9 and J is TRBJ2-2; TRBD2 agrees at 9 bases. V shed 1 base and J 6 bases; nucleotides not matched to a gene: 0. From germline, CDR1 is SEHNR and CDR2 FQNEAQ (reference sequence). There are 14 residues in the CDR3.